This entry concerns a single T cell receptor beta chain. Antigen unknown. This CDR3 spans 12 amino acids. After removal of 4 bases from V and 5 bases from J, the junction contained 2 bases not matched to a gene. Germline V gives CDR1 SGHRS, CDR2 YFSETQ. The data stem from a study of T cell responses to AZD1222 COVID-19 vaccine. Study-wide context: Second-dose timings of about 4 or about 12 weeks were pooled.

Findings of the study overall: A mostly white British donor set with more females was recruited, and clonal diversity was possibly underestimated.

Only in-frame clones appear in the TCRdb table, and some are missing; sequencing was by immunoSEQ multiplex PCR. Of approximately 140,000 clones in the sample, less than 95% were seen once. This sequence joins TRBV5-1 and TRBJ2-5; 7 nucleotides line up with TRBD1. The sequenced sample was peripheral blood, obtained on day 0 of AZD1222 vaccination. The receptor was derived from an adult in good health. The CDR3 region is CASSTQGETQYF. CDR3 coding DNA: TGCGCCAGCAGCACACAGGGGGAGACCCAGTACTTC. Drawing the rest from reference TRBV5-1 and TRBJ2-5, the complete variable domain is KAGVTQTPRYLIKTRGQQVTLSCSPISGHRSVSWYQQTPGQGLQFLFEYFSETQRNKGNFPGRFSGRQFSNSRSEMNVSTLELGDSALYLCASSTQGETQYFGPGTRLLVL.